The 26 T cell receptor beta chains in this list originate from one sample, sequenced in a study of blood T cell repertoires in COVID-19. The assay was immunoSEQ multiplex PCR, and TCRdb's table has in-frame clones only and misses some. The sample carries around 190,000 clones, roughly 81% recorded once. Material for sequencing was peripheral blood. The receptors originated from a woman of 80 years or more with acute or convalescent COVID-19.

The rearrangement uses TRBV2 and TRBJ1-5; 9 bases line up with TRBD1. The CDR3 is 15 residues long. Germline V CDR1 and CDR2: SNHLY, FYNNEI. V gave up 6 bases and J gave up 7 bases; unmatched junction bases: 10. CDR3 sequence (DNA): TGTGCCAGCAGCGGAACAGGGGGCTCTCGACAGCCCCAGCATTTT. Translated: CASSGTGGSRQPQHF.

V is TRBV19 and J is TRBJ2-3; unclear D gene. There are 13 residues in the CDR3. V lost 0 bases and J lost 9, with 10 bases in between. Per the germline V gene, CDR1 is LNHDA and CDR2 is SQIVND (reference sequence). CDR3 sequence: CASSIDITVTQYF. CDR3 sequence (DNA): TGTGCCAGTAGTATAGATATTACAGTCACGCAGTATTTT.

The chain joins TRBV9 to TRBJ1-1, with TRBD1 matching over 7 bases. This CDR3 comprises 16 residues. CDR1 is SGDLS, CDR2 YYNGEE, per germline. Germline trimming cut 0 bases from V and 1 base from J; bases unmatched to any gene: 6. In nucleotides, the CDR3 is TGTGCCAGCAGCGTAGGGGCAGGGGGAAAGAACACTGAAGCTTTCTTT. It codes for CASSVGAGGKNTEAFF.

The V and J genes are TRBV6-5 and TRBJ2-7; the D gene is possibly TRBD2 (7 bases). Trimming left V 11 bases short and J 13 bases short, with 21 bases between. From germline, CDR1 is MNHEY and CDR2 SVGAGI. This CDR3 is 11 amino acids long. The CDR3 spells CASRGGRAEYF. The CDR3 DNA sequence: TGTGCCTCTAGGGGGGGGAGGGCGGAATACTTC.

The chain joins TRBV4-1 to TRBJ2-3, with 10 bases fitting TRBD2. The CDR3 is 19 residues long. V gave up 0 bases and J gave up 5 bases; unmatched junction bases: 14. Germline assignment: CDR1 MGHRA and CDR2 YSYEKL. In DNA form, the CDR3 reads TGCGCCAGCAGCCAAGAGGTAGCGGGAGGAGTCCTTCGGGAAGATACGCAGTATTTT. Encoded protein: CASSQEVAGGVLREDTQYF.

The chain links TRBV24-1 to TRBJ2-1; TRBD1 matches 11 bases. This CDR3 has 14 amino acids. J gave up 9 bases and V 5 bases, and 5 bases lay outside the gene matches. Germline CDR1 and CDR2: KGHDR and SFDVKD. The CDR3 DNA reads TGTGCCACCAGTGGCCCCGGGACAGGGGGTGAGCAGTTCTTC. It encodes CATSGPGTGGEQFF.

V is TRBV6-1 and J is TRBJ2-4, with 7 nucleotides matching TRBD1. V gave up 1 base and J gave up 8 bases; unmatched junction bases: 5. Per germline, CDR1 MNHNS and CDR2 SASEGT. The CDR3 spans 14 residues. The CDR3, as DNA: TGTGCCAGCAGTGAAGTGGGGGACAGTTACATTCAGTACTTC. Protein product: CASSEVGDSYIQYF.

The V gene is TRBV6-6, the J gene TRBJ2-5, with D perhaps matching TRBD1 (5 bases). From germline, CDR1 is MNHNY and CDR2 SVGAGI (reference sequence). Trimming cost V 0 bases and J 5 bases, with 13 bases left between them. The CDR3 runs to 15 residues. CDR3 bases: TGTGCCAGCAGTTACTCGACCTGGGGCCGGGAGACCCAGTACTTC. Protein product: CASSYSTWGRETQYF.

The rearrangement links TRBV28 to TRBJ2-2; perhaps TRBD1 as D (6 bases). CDR1 and CDR2 from the germline V gene are MDHEN and SYDVKM. V was trimmed by 5 bases and J by 0 bases, leaving 10 bases between them. CDR3 length equals 15 residues. The CDR3 loop reads CASSPGETNTGELFF. The CDR3 DNA reads TGTGCCAGCAGTCCAGGGGAGACGAACACCGGGGAGCTGTTTTTT.

V gene TRBV7-9 combines with J gene TRBJ1-1; 8 bases align to TRBD1. Looked up from germline, CDR1 is SEHNR and CDR2 is FQNEAQ (reference sequence). The trim removed 5 bases at V and 3 bases at J, leaving 8 bases unmatched. This CDR3 contains 15 residues. This CDR3 is CASSPRQGWDTEAFF. CDR3 bases: TGTGCCAGCAGCCCAAGACAGGGGTGGGACACTGAAGCTTTCTTT.

The V call is TRBV7-2, the J call TRBJ1-2; D is uncertain. The CDR3 runs 13 residues. Germline CDR1 SGHTA, CDR2 FQGNSA. Between the trimmed V and J ends, which lost 5 bases and 2 bases, there was a span of 9 bases. This CDR3 is CASSHRSNYGYTF. The CDR3 DNA sequence: TGTGCCAGCAGCCACCGGTCGAACTATGGCTACACCTTC.

This clone was recorded once. The chain links TRBV7-9 to TRBJ1-1, with TRBD1 matching 7 bases. With V trimmed by 5 bases and J by 1 base, 10 bases remained unmatched. The CDR3 spans 16 residues. Germline V lookup: CDR1 SEHNR, CDR2 FQNEAQ (reference sequence). CDR3 in amino acids: CASSLPSGTANTEAFF. DNA of the CDR3: TGTGCCAGCAGCCTCCCTTCCGGGACAGCGAACACTGAAGCTTTCTTT.

DNA for the CDR3: TGTGCCAGCAACCGGACAGCCTGGTATGGCTACACCTTC. Protein sequence: CASNRTAWYGYTF. The J gene is TRBJ1-2, the V gene TRBV9; the D gene is possibly TRBD1 (6 bases). Germline V gene lookup returns CDR1 SGDLS and CDR2 YYNGEE. This CDR3 is built from 13 residues. Trimming stripped 6 bases from V and 5 bases from J, with 14 bases between. The full variable domain, its missing parts supplied by reference TRBV9 and TRBJ1-2, is DSGVTQTPKHLITATGQRVTLRCSPRSGDLSVYWYQQSLDQGLQFLIQYYNGEERAKGNILERFSAQQFPDLHSELNLSSLELGDSALYFCASNRTAWYGYTFGSGTRLTVV.

The chain combines TRBV5-6 with TRBJ1-4, with unresolved D. V lost 2 bases, J lost 0 bases, and 5 bases lay in between. The CDR3 is 14 residues long. Looked up from germline, CDR1 is SGHDT and CDR2 is YYEEEE. The CDR3 nucleotides read TGTGCCAGCAGCTTACTTTCAACTAATGAAAAACTGTTTTTT. It translates to CASSLLSTNEKLFF.

Details on this clone: An end of the junction does not agree with germline; a read error may underlie this. The genes are TRBV7-8 and TRBJ2-7, with 14 nucleotides matching TRBD2. The CDR3 covers 21 residues. Looked up from germline, CDR1 is SGHVS and CDR2 is FQNEAQ. The CDR3 nucleotides are TGTGCCAGCAGCTTTTTAGATCGACAAGCCGGACCTCGACTAGCGGGAGGGCCAATTCTATTC. It yields the protein CASSFLDRQAGPRLAGGPILF.

This clone was seen just once. V gene TRBV29-1 combines with J gene TRBJ1-1, with TRBD1 identical over 8 bases. The germline V gene has CDR1 SQVTM and CDR2 ANQGSEA. The V segment lost 7 bases and the J segment 5 bases; nucleotides outside the gene matches: 9. The CDR3 runs 13 residues. The CDR3 DNA reads as TGCAGCGCCACACAGGGGGTAGGGACTGAAGCTTTCTTT. It yields the protein CSATQGVGTEAFF.

The CDR3, as DNA: TGTGCCAGCAGTGAAGTTGGAGAGTACGGGACCCAGTACTTC. It yields the protein CASSEVGEYGTQYF. V gene TRBV2 combines with J gene TRBJ2-5; D uncertain. V was trimmed by 1 base and J by 7 bases, leaving 13 bases between them. The CDR3 loop spans 14 amino acids. Germline CDR1 and CDR2: SNHLY and FYNNEI.

The CDR3: CASAQEISNQPQHF. Written as DNA, the CDR3 is TGTGCCAGCGCACAGGAGATTAGCAATCAGCCCCAGCATTTT. The chain carries TRBV2 and TRBJ1-5; tentatively, D is TRBD1 (5 bases). Germline V lookup: CDR1 SNHLY, CDR2 FYNNEI. The CDR3 runs 14 residues. V lost 8 bases to trimming and J lost 0 bases, with 11 bases between them.

The sample holds one count of this clone. The chain joins TRBV7-2 to TRBJ2-1; D not resolved. Germline V lookup: CDR1 SGHTA, CDR2 FQGNSA. The ends were cut back, 4 bases at V and 9 bases at J, with 7 bases in the middle. The CDR3 runs to 11 residues. The CDR3 here is CASSSRSEQFF. The CDR3 DNA sequence: TGTGCCAGCAGCTCAAGGAGTGAGCAGTTCTTC.

The chain carries TRBV30 and TRBJ2-7; TRBD1 is a possible D gene (5 bases). This CDR3 is built from 14 residues. Trimming left V 1 base short and J 3 bases short, with 13 bases between. CDR1 and CDR2 (germline): GTSNPN, SVGIG (reference sequence). CDR3: CAWSGQGNLYEQYF. CDR3 bases: TGTGCCTGGAGTGGGCAGGGAAACCTCTACGAGCAGTACTTC.

V is TRBV15 and J is TRBJ1-2; D unresolved. V lost 1 base and J 4 bases, leaving 13 bases between the germline ends. The V gene's germline CDR1 is LNHNV and CDR2 YYDKDF (reference sequence). The CDR3 totals 15 residues. For the CDR3, the DNA is TGTGCCACCAGCAGAGGGGGTGGGGAGCTCTATGGCTACACCTTC. This encodes CATSRGGGELYGYTF.

In its sample, this clone was seen a few times. The J gene is TRBJ2-1, the V gene TRBV10-3; 8 nucleotides match TRBD1. The CDR3 spans 16 residues. Trimming at V came to 5 bases and at J to 9 bases, leaving 15 bases not matched to a gene. Germline CDR1 and CDR2: ENHRY and SYGVKD. CDR3 protein: CAISPIARTGYGEQFF. The CDR3 DNA is TGTGCCATCAGTCCCATCGCCCGGACAGGGTACGGTGAGCAGTTCTTC.

This clone was seen a single time. The rearrangement uses TRBV7-2 and TRBJ1-5, with 7 bases matching TRBD1. Trimming removed 5 bases from V and 7 bases from J; junction bases left unmatched: 8. Germline values: CDR1 SGHTA, CDR2 FQGNSA. CDR3 length: 14 residues. The CDR3 coding sequence is TGTGCCAGCAGCCAACAGGGGTTTGACCAGCCCCAGCATTTT. This sequence encodes CASSQQGFDQPQHF.

V usage is TRBV24-1 and J usage is TRBJ1-2; no clear D. Germline V gives CDR1 KGHDR, CDR2 SFDVKD. The CDR3 loop spans 15 amino acids. Deletions cut 3 bases from V and 2 bases from J, with 12 bases between. DNA for the CDR3: TGTGCCACCAGTGATAACAGAAGATTAAACTATGGCTACACCTTC. This codes for CATSDNRRLNYGYTF.

The chain combines TRBV28 with TRBJ2-7, with D hard to call. The ends were cut back, 5 bases at V and 2 bases at J, with 10 bases in the middle. This CDR3 contains 13 residues. CDR1 and CDR2 (germline): MDHEN, SYDVKM. Here the CDR3 reads CASSLSRTYEQYF. The CDR3, as DNA: TGTGCCAGCAGTCTTTCGCGGACCTACGAGCAGTACTTC.

This clone has at least ten counts. This chain uses TRBV6-5 with TRBJ2-7; D unclear. CDR1 is MNHEY, CDR2 SVGAGI, per germline. The ends were cut back, 7 bases at V and 4 bases at J, with 17 bases in the middle. This CDR3 comprises 14 residues. The CDR3 here is CASTRLPPEYEQYF. The CDR3 DNA reads TGTGCCAGCACGAGACTTCCCCCGGAATACGAGCAGTACTTC.